A selection of T cell receptor beta chains follows, all from one sample in a study of blood T cell repertoires in COVID-19. Generated by immunoSEQ multiplex PCR, the TCRdb table keeps only in-frame clones and is missing some. The data show about 94,000 clones, 80% to 85% seen once. Sequenced sample: peripheral blood. The receptors come from a man in his sixties with acute or convalescent COVID-19. Both conserved end residues are part of each CDR3. A D gene is named only where the DNA matches it firmly. Rows give clone size only sometimes, using once, few, many, or a class for an expanded clone.

clone_size,j_call,d_call,v_call,cdr3_nt,cdr3_aa
-,TRBJ2-7,-,TRBV7-8,TGTGCCAGCAGCCCAAGGGAGGGCAGGGGAACCGAGCAGTACTTC,CASSPREGRGTEQYF
-,TRBJ1-1,-,TRBV3-1/TRBV3-2,TGTGCCAGCAGCGACAGGCCGGGACGCACTGAAGCTTTCTTT,CASSDRPGRTEAFF
-,TRBJ1-1,-,TRBV10-2,TGCGCCAGCGGGGGGGCTGAAGCTTTCTTT,CASGGAEAFF
few,TRBJ1-2,TRBD1,TRBV27,TGTGCCAGCAGCTTCGGTGGCCGGACAGGGAGCGATGGCTACACCTTC,CASSFGGRTGSDGYTF
-,TRBJ1-5,-,TRBV5-1,TGCGCCAGCAGCTTGGGCTCGGGAGGGCTCAATCAGCCCCAGCATTTT,CASSLGSGGLNQPQHF
-,TRBJ1-2,-,TRBV5-6,TGTGCCAGCAGCACCAGGGTTGGGGATGGCTACACCTTC,CASSTRVGDGYTF
-,TRBJ2-5,TRBD2,TRBV28,TGTGCCAGCAGCTTAGCGGGGGTGTACCAAGAGACCCAGTACTTC,CASSLAGVYQETQYF
-,TRBJ1-6,-,TRBV6-6,TGTGCCAGCAGTTATCGGACATTTAATTCACCCCTCCACTTT,CASSYRTFNSPLHF
-,TRBJ2-1,-,TRBV19,TGTGCCAGTAGTTGGGCAGGGAATCGAAACAATGAGCAGTTCTTC,CASSWAGNRNNEQFF
once,TRBJ1-5,-,TRBV6-5,TGTGCCAGCAGTTACTCGTTGAGTCAGCCCCAGCATTTT,CASSYSLSQPQHF
-,TRBJ2-5,TRBD2,TRBV18,TGTGCCAGCTCCCCATGGGGGGGGCAAGAGACCCAGTACTTC,CASSPWGGQETQYF
-,TRBJ2-7,TRBD2,TRBV28,TGTGCCAGCAGTTTAGCGGGGGGATTATACGAGCAGTACTTC,CASSLAGGLYEQYF
-,TRBJ1-1,-,TRBV7-6,TGTGCCAGCACCCAAGGGGTGGGGCTAATGAACACTGAAGCTTTCTTT,CASTQGVGLMNTEAFF
-,TRBJ1-5,-,TRBV19,TGTGCCAGTAGTGTACAGGGAAGGGGTCAGCCCCAGCATTTT,CASSVQGRGQPQHF
-,TRBJ1-2,TRBD1,TRBV5-1,TGCGCCAGCAGCTTGAGCGGACAGGGGGAGCCGTATGGCTACACCTTC,CASSLSGQGEPYGYTF
-,TRBJ2-7,TRBD2,TRBV5-4,TGTGCCAGCAACAGCGGGGGGGCCTCCTACGAGCAGTACTTC,CASNSGGASYEQYF
-,TRBJ2-2,TRBD2,TRBV18,TGTGCCAGCTCAAGCTCTTTGCGGGGGGCCTACACCGGGGAGCTGTTTTTT,CASSSSLRGAYTGELFF
-,TRBJ2-7,TRBD2,TRBV5-4,TGTGCCAGCAGCCGGGGGACTAGCGGGGGGTTTAGCTCCTACGAGCAGTACTTC,CASSRGTSGGFSSYEQYF
-,TRBJ1-2,-,TRBV6-5,TGTGCCAGCAGTTACGCCGATTTAGGCGGCTATGGCTACACCTTC,CASSYADLGGYGYTF
few,TRBJ1-6,TRBD1,TRBV2,TGTGCCAGCAGGGACAGGGATGGTTCACCCCTCCACTTT,CASRDRDGSPLHF
-,TRBJ2-5,-,TRBV7-2,TGTGCCAGCAGCGAAGGGACTTTCCAAGAGACCCAGTACTTC,CASSEGTFQETQYF
-,TRBJ2-2,TRBD1,TRBV7-2,TGTGCCAGCAGCTTAGGAACTGGGACAGGGGAAACCGGGGAGCTGTTTTTT,CASSLGTGTGETGELFF
-,TRBJ1-4,TRBD1,TRBV19,TGTGCCAGTAGTCTTACCGGGACAGGGGGCGAAAAACTGTTTTTT,CASSLTGTGGEKLFF
few,TRBJ2-1,-,TRBV5-1,TGCGCCAGCAGTGTGGGGGCCAATGAGCAGTTCTTC,CASSVGANEQFF
once,TRBJ1-1,-,TRBV2,TGTGCCAGCAGTGACCAGGGTATCGCTGAAGCTTTCTTT,CASSDQGIAEAFF
-,TRBJ1-5,-,TRBV28,TGTGCCAGCAGCCCCGGAGACAGATTAAGTGGCAATCAGCCCCAGCATTTT,CASSPGDRLSGNQPQHF
-,TRBJ1-1,-,TRBV5-1,TGCGCCAGCAGCTTAAATTCGGGGAACACTGAAGCTTTCTTT,CASSLNSGNTEAFF
-,TRBJ2-3,-,TRBV3-1/TRBV3-2,TGTGCCAGCAGCCAAGAAACAGGGAAGGTTGGAGATACGCAGTATTTT,CASSQETGKVGDTQYF
-,TRBJ1-2,-,TRBV6-5,TGTGCCAGCAGTTACGATACGAGAGCTAACTATGGCTACACCTTC,CASSYDTRANYGYTF
few,TRBJ1-2,TRBD1,TRBV6-6,TGTGCCAGCAGTTCTAGGGGACAGAGAAACTATGGCTACACCTTC,CASSSRGQRNYGYTF
-,TRBJ2-1,-,TRBV9,TGTGCCAGCAGCGTAGGGGGCGCAGGAAATGAGCAGTTCTTC,CASSVGGAGNEQFF
-,TRBJ2-5,-,TRBV6-6,TGTGCCAGCAGGCCCCCCCGCGCCGAGACCCAGTACTTC,CASRPPRAETQYF
-,TRBJ2-2,TRBD1,TRBV28,TGTGCCAGCAGTTCGCCAGGGACAGGGGTAAATACCGGGGAGCTGTTTTTT,CASSSPGTGVNTGELFF
-,TRBJ1-5,-,TRBV24-1,TGTGCCACCAGTCCAGGACTCAGTAGCAATCAGCCCCAGCATTTT,CATSPGLSSNQPQHF
-,TRBJ1-6,TRBD1,TRBV20-1,TGCAGTGCTAGTGCCGACAGGGTTTATAATTCACCCCTCCACTTT,CSASADRVYNSPLHF
-,TRBJ2-7,TRBD2,TRBV10-3,TGTGCCATCACAGACGGGGGGGCGTCCTACGAGCAGTACTTC,CAITDGGASYEQYF
few,TRBJ1-1,TRBD1,TRBV5-3,TGTGCCAGAAGTAGGACAGGGGGCGAGATTATGAACACTGAAGCTTTCTTT,CARSRTGGEIMNTEAFF
-,TRBJ2-7,-,TRBV18,TGTGCCAGCTCACCACCAAATATTGGGACTGCCTCCTACGAGCAGTACTTC,CASSPPNIGTASYEQYF
once,TRBJ1-3,-,TRBV3-1/TRBV3-2,TGTGCCAGCAGCCAAGGTCCAGGCTACTCTGGAAACACCATATATTTT,CASSQGPGYSGNTIYF
-,TRBJ2-7,TRBD1,TRBV6-1,TGTGCCAGCAGTGATTGGGACAGAGTTTACGAGCAGTACTTC,CASSDWDRVYEQYF
-,TRBJ1-1,-,TRBV11-2,TGTGCCAGCAGCTTAGTTCAGGGGACTGAAGCTTTCTTT,CASSLVQGTEAFF
few,TRBJ2-2,TRBD2,TRBV9,TGTGCCAGCAGCCACAGTCGGGGGGACTTCACCGGGGAGCTGTTTTTT,CASSHSRGDFTGELFF
few,TRBJ2-5,TRBD1,TRBV11-2,TGTGCCAGCAGCTCAACAGGGGTTTCTGGAGAGACCCAGTACTTC,CASSSTGVSGETQYF
once,TRBJ2-3,TRBD2,TRBV5-1,TGCGCCACAAGCGGGGGGGGAAGCACAGATACGCAGTATTTT,CATSGGGSTDTQYF
-,TRBJ1-2,-,TRBV6-5,TGTGCCAGCAGTTACTCGGCAGGGCCCTTTTATGGCTACACCTTC,CASSYSAGPFYGYTF
few,TRBJ1-2,TRBD1,TRBV6-5,TGTGCCAGCAGTTACTCGGGACAGAACTATGGCTACACCTTC,CASSYSGQNYGYTF
-,TRBJ1-2,TRBD1,TRBV19,TGTGCCAGTAGTGAAGGTACAGGGGAGGTCTATGGCTACACCTTC,CASSEGTGEVYGYTF
-,TRBJ1-5,TRBD1,TRBV6-5,TGTGCCAGCAGTTGGGACAGGAGCCCCAATCAGCCCCAGCATTTT,CASSWDRSPNQPQHF
-,TRBJ2-1,TRBD1,TRBV15,TGTGCCACCAGCACGATAAAGTGGACAGGGGGCAAGAATGAGCAGTTCTTC,CATSTIKWTGGKNEQFF
-,TRBJ2-7,TRBD1,TRBV11-2,TGTGCCAGCAGCTCCCTAGCCCGGGACAGGGCCTACGAGCAGTACTTC,CASSSLARDRAYEQYF
-,TRBJ1-2,-,TRBV18,TGTGCCAGCTCACCACCACCGTCGCAGGCCATCCTGGCCTATGGCTACACCTTC,CASSPPPSQAILAYGYTF
-,TRBJ2-3,TRBD1,TRBV30,TGTGCCTGGAGTGGAACAGGGGAAGCGCAGTATTTT,CAWSGTGEAQYF
-,TRBJ2-5,TRBD1,TRBV3-1/TRBV3-2,TGTGCCAGCAGTCCCGGGACAGGGGAAGAGACCCAGTACTTC,CASSPGTGEETQYF
-,TRBJ2-5,-,TRBV24-1,TGTGCCACCAGTGATTTGCAAATCGGGAGGTCAGGGGTGGAAGAGACCCAGTACTTC,CATSDLQIGRSGVEETQYF
-,TRBJ1-2,-,TRBV30,TGTGCCTGGAGGTTCCCCTCATCGGGCTATGGCTACACCTTC,CAWRFPSSGYGYTF
-,TRBJ2-7,TRBD2,TRBV5-1,TGCGCCAGCAGCTTGGTGCGGGAGGCGAAGTACTTC,CASSLVREAKYF
-,TRBJ2-6,-,TRBV6-5,TGTGGATCGGGGGAGGCCAACGTCCTGACTTTC,CGSGEANVLTF